This paragraph reports one T cell receptor beta chain. The antigen remains unidentified. These oral cavity squamous cell carcinomas were HPV-negative and locally advanced. Sequenced by immunoSEQ multiplex PCR; TCRdb stores in-frame clones only, minus some. The top ten clones hold 2.6% of a sample with under 20,000 clones, about three quarters of them seen once. The sample comes from a study of neoadjuvant anti-PD-1 for oral cavity cancer. Overall study: Most patients had three to four biweekly doses of 3 mg/kg nivolumab before resection. Non-progressing patients received a fourth nivolumab dose near day 43, then surgery on days 50-56.

Study-level results: Pretreatment Treg/Th17 ratio correlated inversely with post-treatment tumor clonality.

The sample in question was PBMCs, obtained before nivolumab (anti-PD-1) treatment. The clonotype originates from a person aged 40-85 years with oral cavity squamous cell carcinoma.

The CDR3 region is CASSLRDRRNQPQHF. The CDR3 bases are TGTGCCAGCAGCCTAAGGGACAGAAGAAATCAGCCCCAGCATTTT. This chain uses TRBV2 with TRBJ1-5; 7 positions match TRBD1. Unmatched junction bases numbered 9, after V lost 6 bases and J lost 4 bases. The CDR3 length is 15 residues. Germline lookup yields CDR1 SNHLY and CDR2 FYNNEI.